This T cell receptor (beta chain) was identified in a study of blood T cell repertoires in COVID-19. Study-wide background: The origin of the acute and convalescent COVID-19 samples was the United States, Italy and Spain. From T cells, B-cell-depleted T cells, or PBMCs came the material, which was cDNA or gDNA.

This clone showed up just a few times. Authors' analysis steps: Estimation of nucleated cell counts relied on the amplification of reference gene primers. TCRdb's table, derived via immunoSEQ multiplex PCR, lists solely in-frame clones and lacks some. The V and J calls and clone size are taken from that table; D and trimming were inferred from the DNA. Counted here are 470,000 or so clones, approximately 90% occurring once; the ten biggest clones make up roughly 4%. Trimming cost V 4 bases and J 2 bases, with 9 bases left between them. This CDR3 is 15 amino acids long. Germline V lookup: CDR1 SGHTA, CDR2 FQGTGA.

Sequencing was done on a sample of peripheral blood. The source of this sequence is a woman in her 30s with acute or convalescent COVID-19. The chain uses TRBV7-3 and TRBJ2-6; D may be TRBD1 (6 bases). The CDR3 sequence is CASSWGRAGANVLTF. CDR3 bases: TGTGCCAGCAGCTGGGGGCGTGCTGGGGCCAACGTCCTGACTTTC. Supplemented by reference TRBV7-3 and TRBJ2-6, the full variable domain reads GAGVSQTPSNKVTEKGKYVELRCDPISGHTALYWYRQSLGQGPEFLIYFQGTGAADDSGLPNDRFFAVRPEGSVSTLKIQRTERGDSAVYLCASSWGRAGANVLTFGAGSRLTVL.